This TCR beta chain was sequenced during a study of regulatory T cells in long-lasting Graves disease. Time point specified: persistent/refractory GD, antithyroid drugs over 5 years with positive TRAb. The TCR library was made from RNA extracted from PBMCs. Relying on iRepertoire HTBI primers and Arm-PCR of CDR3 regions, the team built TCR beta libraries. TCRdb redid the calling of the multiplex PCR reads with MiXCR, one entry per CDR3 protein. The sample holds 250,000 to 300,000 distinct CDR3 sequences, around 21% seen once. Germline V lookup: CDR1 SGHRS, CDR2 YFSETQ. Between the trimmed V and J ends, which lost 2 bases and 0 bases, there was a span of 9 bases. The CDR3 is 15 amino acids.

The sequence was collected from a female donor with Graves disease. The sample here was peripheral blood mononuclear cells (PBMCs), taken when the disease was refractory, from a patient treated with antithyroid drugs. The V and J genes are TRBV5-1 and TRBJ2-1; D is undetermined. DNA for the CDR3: TGCGCCAGCAGCTTAAACTCTAACTCCTACAATGAGCAGTTCTTC. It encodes CASSLNSNSYNEQFF.